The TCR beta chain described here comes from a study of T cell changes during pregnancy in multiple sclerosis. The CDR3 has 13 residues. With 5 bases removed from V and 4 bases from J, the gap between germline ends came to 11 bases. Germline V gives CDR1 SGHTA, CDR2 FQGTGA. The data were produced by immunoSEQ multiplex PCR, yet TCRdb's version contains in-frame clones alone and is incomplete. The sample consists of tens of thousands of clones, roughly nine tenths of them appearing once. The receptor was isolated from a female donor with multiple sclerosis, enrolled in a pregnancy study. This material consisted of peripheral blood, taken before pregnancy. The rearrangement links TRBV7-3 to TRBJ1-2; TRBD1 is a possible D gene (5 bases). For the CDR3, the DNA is TGTGCCAGCAGCGCCGGGGGGGGCTATGGCTACACCTTC. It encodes CASSAGGGYGYTF.